This T cell receptor beta chain appears in the sequencing data of a study of T-cell reconstitution after alpha-beta-depleted transplantation in children. Only a few counts were recorded for this clonotype. Its antigen is not identified. As it was prepared, the TCRbeta library received unique molecular identifiers. TCRdb reprocessed the PCR reads via MiXCR and lists one record per CDR3 protein. The data hold over 150,000 distinct CDR3 sequences, with 6.6% observed a single time. Study-level results: Most T-cell counts and diversity one year after the transplant came from T cells that were newly produced. TCRbeta diversity was high at day 60 in some patients (a result of surviving recipient T cells and thymic progenitors).

This CDR3 is 13 amino acids long. Trimming removed 6 bases from V and 7 bases from J, with 13 bases in between. Germline V gives CDR1 MNHEY, CDR2 SVGAGI. This TCR came from a boy under 10 years old with acute lymphoblastic leukemia, due to receive a stem cell transplant. The sample in question was PBMCs, obtained before TCRalphabeta/CD19-depleted stem cell transplant. This chain uses TRBV6-5 with TRBJ1-5, with D hard to call. The CDR3 DNA follows: TGTGCCAGCAGGTCTCAAGTTGGGCAGCCCCAGCATTTT. It is translated as CASRSQVGQPQHF.